This T cell receptor beta chain was identified during a study of blood T cell repertoires in COVID-19. Study in general: Acute and convalescent COVID-19 specimens originated in the United States, Italy and Spain. Sources were T cells, B-cell-depleted T cells, or PBMCs; the material itself was cDNA or gDNA.

This CDR3 is built from 12 residues. In germline, CDR1 is MNHNY, CDR2 SVGAGI (reference sequence). Trimming shortened V by 0 bases and J by 6 bases, and 5 bases separated the two germline ends. Authors' processing steps: Amplifying reference gene primers gave estimates of nucleated cell counts. The repertoire was sequenced with immunoSEQ multiplex PCR; TCRdb's copy has only in-frame clones and lacks some. Clone size and the V and J calls come from that table; the DNA yielded D and trimming. Among about 82,000 clones listed, over 70% were seen once. The sample comprised peripheral blood. This sequence originates from a woman aged 40 to 50 with active or convalescent COVID-19. This chain joins TRBV6-6 and TRBJ1-1; D is ambiguous. CDR3 region: CASSYSRAEAFF. For the CDR3, the DNA is TGTGCCAGCAGTTACTCCCGGGCTGAAGCTTTCTTT.